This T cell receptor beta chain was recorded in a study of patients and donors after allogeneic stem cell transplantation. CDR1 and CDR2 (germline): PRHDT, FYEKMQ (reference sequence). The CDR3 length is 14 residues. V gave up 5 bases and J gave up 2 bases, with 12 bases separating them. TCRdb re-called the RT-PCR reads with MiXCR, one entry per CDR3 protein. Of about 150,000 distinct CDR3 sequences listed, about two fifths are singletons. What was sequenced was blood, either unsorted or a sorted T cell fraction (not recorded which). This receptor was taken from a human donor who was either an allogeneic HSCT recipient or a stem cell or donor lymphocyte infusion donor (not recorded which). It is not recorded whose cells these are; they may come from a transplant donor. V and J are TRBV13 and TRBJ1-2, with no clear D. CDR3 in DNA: TGTGCCAGCAGCATCAGGAGAAACAACTATGGCTACACCTTC. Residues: CASSIRRNNYGYTF. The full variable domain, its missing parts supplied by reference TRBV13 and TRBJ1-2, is AAGVIQSPRHLIKEKRETATLKCYPIPRHDTVYWYQQGPGQDPQFLISFYEKMQSDKGSIPDRFSAQQFSDYHSELNMSSLELGDSALYFCASSIRRNNYGYTFGSGTRLTVV.